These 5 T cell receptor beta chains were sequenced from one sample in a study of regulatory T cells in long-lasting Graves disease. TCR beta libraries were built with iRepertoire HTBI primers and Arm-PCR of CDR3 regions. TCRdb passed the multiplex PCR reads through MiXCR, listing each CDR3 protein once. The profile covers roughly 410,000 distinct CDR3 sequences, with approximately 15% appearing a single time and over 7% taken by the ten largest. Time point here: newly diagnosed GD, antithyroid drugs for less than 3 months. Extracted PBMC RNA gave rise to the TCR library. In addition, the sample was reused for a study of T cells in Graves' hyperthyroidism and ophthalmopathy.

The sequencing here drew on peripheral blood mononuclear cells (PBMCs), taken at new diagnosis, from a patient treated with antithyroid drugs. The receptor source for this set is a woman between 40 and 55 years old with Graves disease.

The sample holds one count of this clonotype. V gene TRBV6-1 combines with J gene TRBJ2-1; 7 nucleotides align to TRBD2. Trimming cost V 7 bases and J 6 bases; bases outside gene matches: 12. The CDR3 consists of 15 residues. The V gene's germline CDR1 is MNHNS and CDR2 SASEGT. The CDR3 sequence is CASTSGGGTGNEQFF. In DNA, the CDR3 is TGTGCCAGCACGTCGGGAGGCGGTACAGGCAATGAGCAGTTCTTC.

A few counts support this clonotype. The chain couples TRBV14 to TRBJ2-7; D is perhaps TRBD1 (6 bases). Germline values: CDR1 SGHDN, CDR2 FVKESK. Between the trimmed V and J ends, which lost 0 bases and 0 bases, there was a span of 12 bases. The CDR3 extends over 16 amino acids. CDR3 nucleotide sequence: TGTGCCAGCAGCCAAGAAAGGGACACGAGCTCCTACGAGCAGTACTTC. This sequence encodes CASSQERDTSSYEQYF. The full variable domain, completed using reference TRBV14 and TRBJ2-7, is EAGVTQFPSHSVIEKGQTVTLRCDPISGHDNLYWYRRVMGKEIKFLLHFVKESKQDESGMPNNRFLAERTGGTYSTLKVQPAELEDSGVYFCASSQERDTSSYEQYFGPGTRLTVT.

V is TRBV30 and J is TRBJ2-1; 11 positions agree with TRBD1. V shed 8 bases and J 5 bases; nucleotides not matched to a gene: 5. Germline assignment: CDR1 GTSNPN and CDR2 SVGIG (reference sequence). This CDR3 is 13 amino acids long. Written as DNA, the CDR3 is TGTGCCAGCGGGACAGGGGGGAACAATGAGCAGTTCTTC. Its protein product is CASGTGGNNEQFF.

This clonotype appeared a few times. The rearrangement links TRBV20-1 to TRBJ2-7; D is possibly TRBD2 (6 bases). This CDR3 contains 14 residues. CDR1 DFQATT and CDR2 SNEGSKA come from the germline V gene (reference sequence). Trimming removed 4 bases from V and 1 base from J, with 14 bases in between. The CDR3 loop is CSANRRAGSYEQYF. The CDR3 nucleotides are TGCAGTGCTAACCGGAGGGCCGGGTCCTACGAGCAGTACTTC.

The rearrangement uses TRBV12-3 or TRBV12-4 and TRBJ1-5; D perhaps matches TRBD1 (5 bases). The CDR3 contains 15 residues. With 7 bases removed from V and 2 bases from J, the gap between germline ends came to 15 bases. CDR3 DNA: TGTGCCAGCACCCAGGGTCAGGGTGGCAATCAGCCCCAGCATTTT. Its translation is CASTQGQGGNQPQHF.